This TCR beta chain was profiled in a study of cytomegalovirus exposure and HLA in healthy donors. There are 14 residues in the CDR3. CDR1 MNHEY and CDR2 SMNVEV come from the germline V gene (reference sequence). J was trimmed by 4 bases and V by 8 bases; bases with no gene match: 7. Both 60 Vbeta primers and 13 Jbeta primers went into the PCR. The table came from immunoSEQ multiplex PCR; TCRdb's copy has only in-frame clones and leaves some out. This sample has around 65,000 clones, with around 75% found just once. The source is a man in his fifties or sixties in good health and CMV-seropositive. The V and J genes are TRBV27 and TRBJ1-2; 10 nucleotides agree with TRBD1. The specimen sequenced was PBMCs. The CDR3 nucleotides read TGTGCCAGCGGGACAGGGGCCCGAGGCTATGGCTACACCTTC. This translates into CASGTGARGYGYTF.